This is a list of T cell receptor beta chains from one sample in a study of T cells in localized non-small cell lung cancer. The protocol was immunoSEQ multiplex PCR, while the TCRdb copy is restricted to in-frame clones and leaves out a portion. The sample consists of 20,000 to 25,000 clones, about 86% of them appearing once. The sample here was PBMCs, taken before any cancer treatment. These TCRs come from a man aged 40-75 years with stage II lung adenocarcinoma. Each CDR3 is given with its conserved first and last residue. D genes are given only for firm matches. Clone sizes are given selectively: once, few, many, or a class where the clone is expanded.

length	D	V	J	size	DNA	CDR3
15	NA	TRBV6-5	TRBJ2-5	NA	TGTGCCAGCAGCAATAGGGGGGACACCCAAGAGACCCAGTACTTC	CASSNRGDTQETQYF
14	TRBD1	TRBV4-1	TRBJ2-7	NA	TGCGCCAGCAGCCTAGTCGACAGGGGACGCGAGCAGTACTTC	CASSLVDRGREQYF
13	NA	TRBV10-2	TRBJ2-2	NA	TGCGCCAGCAGTCGGCAGCACACCGGGGAGCTGTTTTTT	CASSRQHTGELFF
14	NA	TRBV9	TRBJ1-5	NA	TGTGCCAGCAGCCCAGGGGTTGGCAATCAGCCCCAGCATTTT	CASSPGVGNQPQHF
13	NA	TRBV13	TRBJ2-5	NA	TGTGCCAGCAGTGCGGGACCCCAAGAGACCCAGTACTTC	CASSAGPQETQYF
16	NA	TRBV10-2	TRBJ2-7	NA	TGCGCCAGCAGTGACGATGGGAGTGGACTGGGTCCAGGGCAGTACTTC	CASSDDGSGLGPGQYF
16	TRBD1	TRBV6-6	TRBJ2-4	NA	TGTGCCAGCAGTGCCTTCGAGAGGACAGGCAAAAACATTCAGTACTTC	CASSAFERTGKNIQYF
15	NA	TRBV11-1	TRBJ2-3	NA	TGTGCCAGCAGCCCAGGGCCCGGGAGCACAGATACGCAGTATTTT	CASSPGPGSTDTQYF
14	TRBD1	TRBV19	TRBJ1-6	once	TGTGCCAGTCAGAGGGGGACAGTCGGCTCACCCCTCCACTTT	CASQRGTVGSPLHF
13	TRBD1	TRBV7-9	TRBJ1-2	NA	TGTGCCAGCAGCTTAGCAGGGGGCCAGGGCTACACCTTC	CASSLAGGQGYTF
12	NA	TRBV11-3	TRBJ2-5	NA	TGTGCCAGCAGCTGGGAGGATAAGACCCAGTACTTC	CASSWEDKTQYF
12	NA	TRBV7-9	TRBJ1-5	NA	TGTGCCAGCAGCTTAGAAAATCAGCCCCAGCATTTT	CASSLENQPQHF
14	TRBD1	TRBV5-1	TRBJ1-5	NA	TGCGCCAGCTCCTCGGGACAGCCCAATCAGCCCCAGCATTTT	CASSSGQPNQPQHF
11	NA	TRBV27	TRBJ2-1	NA	TGTGCCAGCAGTCGACAGAATGAGCAGTTCTTC	CASSRQNEQFF
14	NA	TRBV19	TRBJ1-3	NA	TGTGCCAGTAAAGGACAATACTCTGGAAACACCATATATTTT	CASKGQYSGNTIYF
15	TRBD1	TRBV7-2	TRBJ2-7	NA	TGTGCCAGCAGCACCCGGACAGGGGAGGGCTACGAGCAGTACTTC	CASSTRTGEGYEQYF
14	NA	TRBV19	TRBJ1-1	few	TGTGCCAGTATCTATGGCAGGGGTGACACTGAAGCTTTCTTT	CASIYGRGDTEAFF
14	NA	TRBV6-4	TRBJ1-1	NA	TGTGCCAGCACCGACACAAACAAGGACACTGAAGCTTTCTTT	CASTDTNKDTEAFF
15	NA	TRBV4-1	TRBJ2-3	NA	TGCGCCAGCAGCCAAGATGGGGTGGGCACAGATACGCAGTATTTT	CASSQDGVGTDTQYF
15	NA	TRBV27	TRBJ2-7	once	TGTGCCAGCAGTTTAGGGTCAGGGGTCCCCTACGAGCAGTACTTC	CASSLGSGVPYEQYF
12	NA	TRBV6-1	TRBJ2-5	NA	TGTGCCAGCAGTCAGGGCTGGGAGACCCAGTACTTC	CASSQGWETQYF
17	TRBD1	TRBV15	TRBJ1-2	NA	TGTGCCACCAGCAACTCCCAAAGGACAGGGCCAAACTATGGCTACACCTTC	CATSNSQRTGPNYGYTF
16	NA	TRBV11-2	TRBJ2-7	few	TGTGCCAGCAGCTCCCAATCCCCAGGGTCAGGGGACGAGCAGTACTTC	CASSSQSPGSGDEQYF